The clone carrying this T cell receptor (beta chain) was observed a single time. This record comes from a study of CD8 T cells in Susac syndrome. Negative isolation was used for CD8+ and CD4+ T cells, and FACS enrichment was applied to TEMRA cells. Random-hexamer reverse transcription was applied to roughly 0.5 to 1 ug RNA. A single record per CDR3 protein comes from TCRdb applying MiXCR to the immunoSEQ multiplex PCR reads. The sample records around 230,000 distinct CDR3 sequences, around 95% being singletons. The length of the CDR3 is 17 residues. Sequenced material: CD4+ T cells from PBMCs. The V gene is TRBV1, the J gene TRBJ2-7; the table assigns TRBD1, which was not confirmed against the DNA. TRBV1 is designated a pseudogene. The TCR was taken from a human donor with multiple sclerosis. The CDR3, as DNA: TGCACCAGCAGTCGTTTTACCTCGGGACGTTGTTCCTACGAGCAGTACTTC. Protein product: CTSSRFTSGRCSYEQYF.